Shown below are 30 T cell receptor beta chains from a single sample sequenced in a study of PD-1 blockade in mismatch repair-deficient tumors. TCRdb keeps only in-frame clones here, not all; method: immunoSEQ multiplex PCR. The sample shows tens of thousands of clones, roughly 78% of them seen only once. Material: peripheral blood, obtained 4 weeks after starting pembrolizumab. These receptors came from an adult with mismatch repair-deficient cancer.

The chain employs TRBV29-1 and TRBJ1-1; TRBD1 is a possible D gene (5 bases). V was cut by 4 bases and J by 5 bases, with 14 bases left in between. Germline CDR1 SQVTM, CDR2 ANQGSEA. The CDR3 runs 13 residues. The CDR3 sequence is CSVVGRARTEAFF. CDR3 sequence (DNA): TGCAGCGTTGTGGGCAGGGCCCGAACTGAAGCTTTCTTT.

The genes are TRBV6-5 and TRBJ2-3, with D maybe TRBD2 (6 bases). Trimming took off 2 bases at V and 0 bases at J, with 12 bases between the two ends. CDR3 length: 16 residues. Germline V lookup: CDR1 MNHEY, CDR2 SVGAGI. The DNA for the CDR3 is TGTGCCAGCAGTTACCGCGGGACGGGGAGCACAGATACGCAGTATTTT. Amino acid sequence: CASSYRGTGSTDTQYF.

About this clone itself: One end of the junction is discordant with germline, which a read error may explain. The chain employs TRBV7-9 and TRBJ2-1, with 12 bases fitting TRBD2. In germline, CDR1 is SEHNR, CDR2 FQNEAQ (reference sequence). The CDR3 is 15 residues long. The CDR3 spells CASSLAGGRRSEQFF. CDR3 bases: TGTGCCAGCAGCCTAGCGGGAGGGCGGAGGAGTGAGCAGTTCTTC.

The rearrangement joins TRBV10-3 to TRBJ1-2; D may be TRBD1 (6 bases). Trimming shortened V by 3 bases and J by 3 bases, and 14 bases separated the two germline ends. CDR3 size: 15 residues. CDR1 and CDR2 from the germline V gene are ENHRY and SYGVKD. CDR3 sequence reads: CAISDDGRGDYGYTF. The CDR3 nucleotides are TGTGCCATCAGTGATGACGGAAGGGGGGACTATGGCTACACCTTC.

The chain uses TRBV19 and TRBJ2-5; no clear D gene. Germline V gives CDR1 LNHDA, CDR2 SQIVND (reference sequence). This CDR3 has 16 amino acids. Trimming took off 6 bases at V and 1 base at J, with 18 bases between the two ends. This CDR3 is CASRLRHRGIQETQYF. CDR3 coding DNA: TGTGCCAGTAGGCTGAGGCATCGTGGAATCCAAGAGACCCAGTACTTC.

The CDR3 region has the DNA TGTGCCAGCAGACCCGGACTAGCGGGAGAAGAGACCCAGTACTTC. Translating it yields CASRPGLAGEETQYF. The genes are TRBV7-6 and TRBJ2-5; 13 bases match TRBD2. The germline CDR1 and CDR2 sequences are SGHVS and FNYEAQ. The CDR3 consists of 15 residues. The trim removed 6 bases at V and 3 bases at J, leaving 4 bases unmatched.

V gene TRBV6-5 combines with J gene TRBJ1-2; 7 bases map to TRBD1. CDR3 length equals 15 residues. Germline lookup yields CDR1 MNHEY and CDR2 SVGAGI. The junction had 10 bases not matched to a gene; V was cut back by 5 bases and J by 4 bases. CDR3 residues: CASSPTGKGTYGYTF. The CDR3 DNA reads TGTGCCAGCAGTCCGACAGGGAAGGGGACCTATGGCTACACCTTC.

The rearrangement links TRBV6-1 to TRBJ2-1; D is possibly TRBD2 (6 bases). The V end lost 4 bases, the J end lost 2 bases, and 15 bases lay between the germline ends. The CDR3 consists of 16 residues. Germline values: CDR1 MNHNS, CDR2 SASEGT. CDR3: CASSGGGTGPYNEQFF. CDR3 sequence (DNA): TGTGCCAGCAGTGGGGGCGGGACTGGCCCCTACAATGAGCAGTTCTTC.

This chain uses TRBV28 with TRBJ2-7; 8 positions match TRBD2. V lost 5 bases to trimming and J lost 5 bases; unmatched junction nucleotides: 14. Germline values: CDR1 MDHEN, CDR2 SYDVKM. The CDR3 is made up of 16 amino acids. The CDR3 sequence is CASSPSNPGGWDEQYF. The DNA for the CDR3 is TGTGCCAGCAGTCCCTCGAATCCGGGAGGGTGGGACGAGCAGTACTTC.

The V and J genes are TRBV9 and TRBJ1-1; 7 bases agree with TRBD1. Germline CDR1 reads SGDLS; CDR2 reads YYNGEE. The CDR3 runs to 14 residues. With V trimmed by 4 bases and J by 2 bases, 5 bases remained unmatched. This chain's CDR3 is CASSPRGINTEAFF. CDR3 nucleotides: TGTGCCAGCAGCCCCAGGGGGATCAACACTGAAGCTTTCTTT. Drawing the rest from reference TRBV9 and TRBJ1-1, the complete variable domain is DSGVTQTPKHLITATGQRVTLRCSPRSGDLSVYWYQQSLDQGLQFLIQYYNGEERAKGNILERFSAQQFPDLHSELNLSSLELGDSALYFCASSPRGINTEAFFGQGTRLTVV.

J is TRBJ1-4 and V is TRBV30; D remains ambiguous. CDR3 length: 13 amino acids. Germline-derived CDR1 and CDR2 are GTSNPN and SVGIG (reference sequence). V was clipped by 0 bases and J by 8 bases, with 10 bases between them. CDR3 sequence (DNA): TGTGCCTGGAGTGTATGGGGAAAGGAAAAACTGTTTTTT. Its protein is CAWSVWGKEKLFF.

This chain links TRBV9 with TRBJ2-7; possibly TRBD1 or TRBD2 for D (5 bases each). There are 14 residues in the CDR3. V dropped 0 bases and J dropped 4 bases, with 11 bases sitting between them. Germline V gene lookup returns CDR1 SGDLS and CDR2 YYNGEE. CDR3 sequence reads: CASSVGGAGYEQYF. CDR3 DNA sequence: TGTGCCAGCAGCGTAGGAGGGGCTGGATACGAGCAGTACTTC.

This rearrangement joins TRBV14 to TRBJ2-1; TRBD1 aligns across 10 bases. This CDR3 spans 15 amino acids. V was pared by 4 bases and J by 5 bases, with 5 bases of the junction left unmatched. The germline gives CDR1 SGHDN, CDR2 FVKESK. CDR3 loop: CASSLGQGVDNEQFF. As DNA, the CDR3 is TGTGCCAGCAGCCTTGGACAGGGGGTCGACAATGAGCAGTTCTTC.

The chain couples TRBV25-1 to TRBJ2-5; 8 positions match TRBD2. Per germline, CDR1 MGHDK and CDR2 SYGVNS. There are 18 residues in the CDR3. With V trimmed by 4 bases and J by 0 bases, 13 bases remained unmatched. CDR3 DNA: TGTGCCAGCAGTGCCCTGGGACTAGGCCAACCAAACCAAGAGACCCAGTACTTC. It yields the protein CASSALGLGQPNQETQYF.

The chain employs TRBV19 and TRBJ1-5; D uncertain. The CDR3 runs 16 residues. Germline V gene data show CDR1 as LNHDA and CDR2 as SQIVND (reference sequence). Trimming cost V 3 bases and J 3 bases, with 15 bases left between them. This chain's CDR3 is CASSIGVRLSNQPQHF. The CDR3 nucleotides are TGTGCCAGTAGTATCGGAGTCCGACTTTCCAATCAGCCCCAGCATTTT.

This clone was detected only a few times. The chain employs TRBV4-1 and TRBJ2-3, with 7 bases aligning to TRBD2. Germline V CDR1 and CDR2: MGHRA, YSYEKL. V dropped 1 base and J dropped 10; count of bases not matched to a gene: 5. This CDR3 region has 13 residues. The CDR3 is CASSQGEGIAQYF. CDR3 DNA sequence: TGCGCCAGCAGCCAAGGGGAGGGGATAGCGCAGTATTTT.

The chain joins TRBV19 to TRBJ2-4, with 8 bases fitting TRBD1. Germline V gene sequence: CDR1 LNHDA, CDR2 SQIVND (reference sequence). There are 13 residues in the CDR3. V was pared by 9 bases and J by 9 bases, with 10 bases of the junction left unmatched. CDR3 protein: CASNGQGVSIQYF. The CDR3 bases are TGTGCCAGCAATGGACAGGGAGTCAGCATTCAGTACTTC.

This chain links TRBV19 with TRBJ1-2; weak D call: TRBD1 (6 bases). Germline CDR1 reads LNHDA; CDR2 reads SQIVND (reference sequence). CDR3 length: 14 residues. The germline V and J ends were trimmed by 5 bases and 7 bases, with 17 bases remaining between them. The CDR3 DNA sequence: TGTGCCAGTAGTCCTCGGGGGCGGGATCGTGGCTACACCTTC. Residues: CASSPRGRDRGYTF. Complete variable domain (other parts from reference TRBV19 and TRBJ1-2): DGGITQSPKYLFRKEGQNVTLSCEQNLNHDAMYWYRQDPGQGLRLIYYSQIVNDFQKGDIAEGYSVSREKKESFPLTVTSAQKNPTAFYLCASSPRGRDRGYTFGSGTRLTVV.

The gene calls are TRBV29-1 and TRBJ2-5; either TRBD1 or TRBD2 may fit D (5 bases each). The V end was cut by 2 bases, the J end by 5 bases, with 9 bases between. The CDR3 spans 12 residues. Germline V gene lookup returns CDR1 SQVTM and CDR2 ANQGSEA. CDR3 nucleotide sequence: TGCAGCGTTGAATTCTGGGGGGAGACCCAGTACTTC. It codes for CSVEFWGETQYF.

The rearrangement joins TRBV19 to TRBJ2-1; no firm D call. From germline, CDR1 is LNHDA and CDR2 SQIVND (reference sequence). This CDR3 is 15 amino acids long. The V end lost 3 bases, the J end lost 1 base, and 10 bases lay between the germline ends. CDR3 DNA sequence: TGTGCCAGTAGTATCTTTGACTCGTCCTACAATGAGCAGTTCTTC. It is translated as CASSIFDSSYNEQFF.

This clone was observed a few times. The rearrangement links TRBV19 to TRBJ2-2; D remains ambiguous. Trimming pared 1 base from V and 4 bases from J, leaving 13 bases between. Germline V lookup: CDR1 LNHDA, CDR2 SQIVND (reference sequence). The CDR3 totals 16 residues. The CDR3 is CASSIARLLGTGELFF. The CDR3 bases are TGTGCCAGTAGTATAGCGCGCCTCCTGGGCACCGGGGAGCTGTTTTTT.

This rearrangement joins TRBV7-9 to TRBJ2-7, with 7 bases identical to TRBD2. The CDR3 is made up of 17 amino acids. Germline loops: CDR1 SEHNR, CDR2 FQNEAQ (reference sequence). V shed 5 bases and J 0 bases; nucleotides not matched to a gene: 13. This CDR3 is CASSPVGRTESSYEQYF. The CDR3 DNA follows: TGTGCCAGCAGCCCAGTCGGGAGGACGGAGAGCTCCTACGAGCAGTACTTC.

The sample holds one count of this clone. CDR3 in DNA: TGTGCCAGCAGCGTACTAGCGGGAGGGGGTGAGCAGTTCTTC. Translation: CASSVLAGGGEQFF. The chain uses TRBV6-4 and TRBJ2-1, with 13 bases fitting TRBD2. In germline, CDR1 is MRHNA, CDR2 SNTAGT. The V segment lost 6 bases and the J segment 9 bases; nucleotides outside the gene matches: 5. The CDR3 has 14 residues.

This clone was detected a few times. This chain joins TRBV27 and TRBJ1-2; no definite D call. The V end was cut by 8 bases, the J end by 5 bases, with 15 bases between. CDR1 is MNHEY and CDR2 is SMNVEV in the germline V gene (reference sequence). The CDR3 runs to 13 residues. Here the CDR3 DNA reads TGTGCCAGCGCTTGGACGGGCGAGTATGGCTACACCTTC. Amino acids: CASAWTGEYGYTF.

This chain connects TRBV9 to TRBJ2-1, with 12 positions matching TRBD2. Germline-derived CDR1 and CDR2 are SGDLS and YYNGEE. CDR3 length: 17 residues. With 3 bases clipped from V and 6 bases from J, the junction kept 10 bases outside the gene matches. The CDR3 spells CASSDSASGRAFNEQFF. CDR3 nucleotides: TGTGCCAGCAGCGATTCTGCTAGCGGGAGGGCATTCAATGAGCAGTTCTTC.

The chain combines TRBV19 with TRBJ1-1; D gene ambiguous. V was trimmed by 7 bases and J by 1 base, leaving 10 bases between them. Germline lookup yields CDR1 LNHDA and CDR2 SQIVND (reference sequence). The length of the CDR3 is 13 residues. The CDR3 region is CASTPWTNTEAFF. Written as DNA, the CDR3 is TGTGCCAGTACCCCTTGGACGAACACTGAAGCTTTCTTT.

The chain joins TRBV4-1 to TRBJ2-1; D remains unclear. Looked up from germline, CDR1 is MGHRA and CDR2 is YSYEKL. Trimming shortened V by 2 bases and J by 0 bases, and 14 bases separated the two germline ends. There are 17 residues in the CDR3. This CDR3 is CASSQHLGRNSYNEQFF. CDR3 DNA: TGCGCCAGCAGCCAACACCTAGGACGGAACTCCTACAATGAGCAGTTCTTC.

The chain recombines TRBV30 with TRBJ2-6; D is undetermined. The CDR3 totals 14 residues. Germline lookup yields CDR1 GTSNPN and CDR2 SVGIG (reference sequence). In nucleotides, the CDR3 is TGTGCTCTAAGTCGGGTATCTGGGGCCAACGTCCTGACTTTC. Amino acids: CALSRVSGANVLTF.

The chain recombines TRBV21-1 with TRBJ2-7; the table's D call, TRBD1, was not checked against the DNA. TRBV21-1 is listed as a pseudogene. The CDR3 is made up of 15 amino acids. In nucleotides, the CDR3 is TGTGCCAGCACAAACCGACAGTCTACCTCCTACGAGCAGTACTTC. It is translated as CASTNRQSTSYEQYF.

The V and J genes are TRBV9 and TRBJ2-5, with D possibly TRBD1 on 6 matching bases. This CDR3 comprises 12 residues. The germline V gene has CDR1 SGDLS and CDR2 YYNGEE. The V end lost 4 bases, the J end lost 5 bases, and 9 bases lay between the germline ends. CDR3 sequence reads: CASSLRGETQYF. The CDR3 nucleotides read TGTGCCAGCAGCCTTAGGGGGGAGACCCAGTACTTC.